The 10 T cell receptor beta chains presented below share a single source sample, sequenced in a study of T cell changes during pregnancy in multiple sclerosis. Clones were sequenced by immunoSEQ multiplex PCR, and TCRdb holds only the in-frame ones, with some missing. The profile shows 15,000 to 20,000 clones, approximately 86% of them singletons. Sequencing was performed on CD8+ T cells from peripheral blood mononuclear cells, taken after pregnancy. The receptor source for this set is a female donor in good health, enrolled as a control in a pregnancy study.

The CDR3 loop reads CASSIFGRNEQFF. The DNA of the CDR3 is TGTGCCAGTAGTATATTTGGCCGCAATGAGCAGTTCTTC. The genes are TRBV19 and TRBJ2-1, with D uncertain. Germline lookup yields CDR1 LNHDA and CDR2 SQIVND (reference sequence). The V gene lost 2 bases and the J gene lost 6 bases, with 8 bases spanning the gap. The CDR3 spans 13 residues.

This rearrangement joins TRBV10-3 to TRBJ2-1, with 8 bases fitting TRBD1. CDR3 length equals 14 residues. The V gene end was trimmed by 10 bases and the J gene end by 8 bases; junction bases not matched to a gene: 13. Germline CDR1 and CDR2: ENHRY and SYGVKD. DNA of the CDR3: TGTGCCACGCGAGACAGGGGTATAATTTATGAGCAGTTCTTC. Residues: CATRDRGIIYEQFF.

CDR3 DNA: TGCGCCAGCAGCACAAGGACAGGGAATGAAAAACTGTTTTTT. This codes for CASSTRTGNEKLFF. The chain uses TRBV5-1 and TRBJ1-4, with 8 bases lining up with TRBD1. CDR1 is SGHRS, CDR2 YFSETQ, per germline. This CDR3 comprises 14 residues. The trim removed 4 bases at V and 5 bases at J, leaving 4 bases unmatched.

V is TRBV10-3 and J is TRBJ2-7; no reliable D call. This CDR3 spans 13 amino acids. Trimming stripped 2 bases from V and 1 base from J, with 6 bases between. CDR1 and CDR2 from the germline V gene are ENHRY and SYGVKD. CDR3: CAISEAISYEQYF. DNA of the CDR3: TGTGCCATCAGTGAGGCGATTTCCTACGAGCAGTACTTC.

The chain couples TRBV9 to TRBJ2-1; D call uncertain. The ends were cut back, 2 bases at V and 2 bases at J, with 11 bases in the middle. CDR3 length: 15 residues. CDR1 SGDLS and CDR2 YYNGEE come from the germline V gene. CDR3 sequence (DNA): TGTGCCAGCAGCGTCGGTGGAGATCCCTACAATGAGCAGTTCTTC. Translated, it gives CASSVGGDPYNEQFF.

The J gene is TRBJ2-3, the V gene TRBV6-5; the match to TRBD2 covers 7 bases. The germline CDR1 and CDR2 sequences are MNHEY and SVGAGI. With V trimmed by 8 bases and J by 6 bases, 11 bases remained unmatched. This CDR3 comprises 14 residues. The CDR3 protein is CASRGSFDPDTQYF. CDR3 DNA: TGTGCCAGCCGCGGGAGTTTCGATCCTGATACGCAGTATTTT.

The V and J genes are TRBV28 and TRBJ2-7; 10 bases line up with TRBD1. The V gene's germline CDR1 is MDHEN and CDR2 SYDVKM. V trimming: 3 bases; J trimming: 3 bases; junction bases outside the gene matches: 2. This CDR3 has 14 residues. Here the CDR3 reads CASSLRTGGYEQYF. As DNA, the CDR3 is TGTGCCAGCAGTTTGCGGACAGGGGGCTACGAGCAGTACTTC.

This chain connects TRBV11-2 to TRBJ2-5; D uncertain. CDR3 length: 11 amino acids. V shed 3 bases and J shed 5 bases, with 4 bases lying between them. Germline V gene sequence: CDR1 SGHAT, CDR2 FQNNGV. The CDR3 coding sequence is TGTGCCAGCAGCTTGGAGGAGACCCAGTACTTC. The encoded protein is CASSLEETQYF. Combining the CDR3 with reference TRBV11-2 and TRBJ2-5 gives the whole variable domain EAGVAQSPRYKIIEKRQSVAFWCNPISGHATLYWYQQILGQGPKLLIQFQNNGVVDDSQLPKDRFSAERLKGVDSTLKIQPAKLEDSAVYLCASSLEETQYFGPGTRLLVL.

The chain uses TRBV28 and TRBJ1-1, with TRBD1 matching 10 bases. Per germline, CDR1 MDHEN and CDR2 SYDVKM. V lost 4 bases to trimming and J lost 1 base; unmatched junction nucleotides: 9. This CDR3 region has 17 residues. The CDR3 DNA reads as TGTGCCAGCAGTTCCCGGGACAGGGGAGTTCGGAACACTGAAGCTTTCTTT. It encodes CASSSRDRGVRNTEAFF.

The rearrangement joins TRBV28 to TRBJ1-2; 9 bases align to TRBD1. The CDR3 spans 15 residues. Trimming took 2 bases from V and 4 from J; bases not matched to a gene: 5. CDR1 is MDHEN, CDR2 SYDVKM, per germline. For the CDR3, the DNA is TGTGCCAGCAGTTTAGGGACAGGGTCGGGCTATGGCTACACCTTC. This translates into CASSLGTGSGYGYTF.